This TCR beta chain emerged from a study of cytomegalovirus exposure and HLA in healthy donors. CDR3 length equals 15 residues. Germline CDR1 SEHNR, CDR2 FQNEAQ (reference sequence). V lost 0 bases and J 10 bases, leaving 18 bases between the germline ends. Use of 60 Vbeta and 13 Jbeta primers characterized the PCR. As processed by the authors: Among the unique TCR beta chains that a later analysis counted, 75 million to 85 million in all, approximately 12 million were shared. TCRdb keeps only in-frame clones here, not all; method: immunoSEQ multiplex PCR. V, J and clone size are those of that table, while D and trimming were read from the DNA. The data hold 160,000 or so clones, with around 90% observed a single time.

Sequences were obtained from PBMCs. This chain uses TRBV7-9 with TRBJ1-1; a possible D gene is TRBD1 (5 bases). The sequence was collected from a woman under 40 in good health and CMV-seronegative. The CDR3 coding sequence is TGTGCCAGCAGCTTAGCGAGGGGAGGGGCTCGGGGAGCTTTCTTT. It is translated as CASSLARGGARGAFF.